One sample yielded the 10 T cell receptor beta chains listed below, sequenced in a study of blood T cell repertoires in COVID-19 (dated by TCRdb to about 2020). Libraries were constructed by the immunoSEQ multiplex PCR assay. TCRdb mirrors the immuneACCESS table, restricted to in-frame sequences. Some clones are absent from its copies; in checked studies, under half trace to an unresolved V gene, and the reason for the others is unknown. Recorded for this sample are 20,000 to 25,000 clones; roughly 88% of them occurred a single time. Jointly, the top ten make up around 22% of the sample. The sample was peripheral blood. The receptors come from a man in his sixties or seventies in a cohort sampled during active COVID-19.

This rearrangement joins TRBV7-3 to TRBJ2-5, with 8 bases lining up with TRBD2. The CDR3 length is 16 residues. The germline V gene has CDR1 SGHTA and CDR2 FQGTGA. The junction had 5 bases not matched to a gene; V was cut back by 1 base and J by 1 base. The CDR3 is CASSLKGTRFQETQYF. As DNA, the CDR3 is TGTGCCAGCAGCTTAAAAGGGACTAGGTTCCAAGAGACCCAGTACTTC.

About this clone itself: The junction departs from germline at one end; a sequencing error may be responsible. The chain links TRBV6-5 to TRBJ1-4; D is undetermined. Germline CDR1 and CDR2: MNHEY and SVGAGI. CDR3 length: 13 residues. CDR3 in amino acids: CASSNSPGEKLFF. In nucleotides, the CDR3 is TGTGCCAGCAGTAACTCACCGGGGGAAAAACTGTTTTTT.

There are a few counts of this clone. The chain employs TRBV9 and TRBJ1-3, with D maybe TRBD1 (6 bases). V dropped 0 bases and J dropped 4 bases, with 14 bases sitting between them. Germline CDR1 is SGDLS and CDR2 is YYNGEE. The CDR3 is made up of 16 amino acids. This CDR3 reads CASSVAFQGKGNTIYF. The CDR3 region has the DNA TGTGCCAGCAGCGTAGCTTTCCAGGGGAAGGGAAACACCATATATTTT.

The gene calls are TRBV18 and TRBJ2-2, with D unclear. The CDR3 contains 13 residues. Trimming took off 2 bases at V and 5 bases at J, with 6 bases between the two ends. Germline V gene lookup returns CDR1 KGHSH and CDR2 LQKENI. The CDR3 region has the DNA TGTGCCAGCTCACCATGGGCTACCGGGGAGCTGTTTTTT. Encoded protein: CASSPWATGELFF.

J is TRBJ2-1 and V is TRBV19; 8 nucleotides align to TRBD2. There are 16 residues in the CDR3. The V segment lost 4 bases and the J segment 3 bases; nucleotides outside the gene matches: 8. The germline gives CDR1 LNHDA, CDR2 SQIVND (reference sequence). CDR3 protein: CASSSQREKVYNEQFF. CDR3 in DNA: TGTGCCAGTAGTAGCCAGCGGGAGAAGGTCTACAATGAGCAGTTCTTC.

The chain is built from TRBV5-4 and TRBJ2-7; 10 bases agree with TRBD2. CDR1 and CDR2 (germline): SGHNT, YYREEE (reference sequence). Losses at the gene ends were 0 bases for V and 5 bases for J; bases not matched to a gene: 8. The CDR3 runs 16 residues. CDR3: CASSLGRSSGSNEQYF. CDR3 bases: TGTGCCAGCAGCTTGGGGAGGTCTAGCGGGAGTAACGAGCAGTACTTC.

This clone was picked up a small number of times. The chain is built from TRBV9 and TRBJ2-2; D gene uncertain. Germline lookup yields CDR1 SGDLS and CDR2 YYNGEE. The CDR3 has 15 residues. V gave up 2 bases and J gave up 1 base, with 9 bases separating them. The CDR3 nucleotides read TGTGCCAGCAGCGTCAACAGCTGGAACACCGGGGAGCTGTTTTTT. Amino acids: CASSVNSWNTGELFF.

The chain is built from TRBV5-1 and TRBJ2-7, with 8 bases identical to TRBD1. Germline CDR1 is SGHRS and CDR2 is YFSETQ. J gave up 7 bases and V 0 bases, and 6 bases lay outside the gene matches. The CDR3 sequence is 14 residues long. CDR3 residues: CASSLDRGEREQYF. The CDR3 DNA reads TGCGCCAGCAGCTTGGACAGGGGGGAACGGGAGCAGTACTTC.

The sample holds a few counts of this clone. This chain joins TRBV2 and TRBJ2-7, with TRBD1 identical over 7 bases. Germline CDR1 is SNHLY and CDR2 is FYNNEI. V shed 7 bases, J shed 0 bases, and the junction held 12 bases outside the gene matches. The CDR3 loop spans 16 amino acids. This chain's CDR3 is CASTRGGQRSSYEQYF. CDR3 nucleotides: TGTGCCAGCACCCGAGGGGGACAGAGGAGCTCCTACGAGCAGTACTTC.

In DNA, the CDR3 is TGTGCCAGCAGTGACGCGGCGGGCTATGGCTACACCTTC. Amino acid sequence: CASSDAAGYGYTF. This chain connects TRBV6-4 to TRBJ1-2; D not certain. The CDR3 is 13 residues long. CDR1 is MRHNA, CDR2 SNTAGT, per germline. V lost 2 bases and J 4 bases, leaving 8 bases between the germline ends.